This TCR beta chain was found in a study of monozygotic twins with cystic fibrosis. Study observations and caveats: No link emerged between shared CDR3 counts and age, concordance or severity. Median Simpson clonality of 0.0095 suggested naive T cells predominated.

This CDR3 spans 14 amino acids. Of note for this clone: The antigen is undetermined.

Data came from immunoSEQ multiplex PCR; TCRdb stores just in-frame clones and leaves some out. The sample carries some 10,000 clones, over 99% recorded once. The clonotype comes from a man between 18 and 29 years old with cystic fibrosis. V and J are TRBV21-1 and TRBJ1-5. TRBV21-1 is recorded as a pseudogene. Source material: blood. CDR3 protein: CASSKAPGYQPQHF. In nucleotides, the CDR3 is TGTGCCAGCAGCAAAGCGCCGGGGTATCAGCCCCAGCATTTT.